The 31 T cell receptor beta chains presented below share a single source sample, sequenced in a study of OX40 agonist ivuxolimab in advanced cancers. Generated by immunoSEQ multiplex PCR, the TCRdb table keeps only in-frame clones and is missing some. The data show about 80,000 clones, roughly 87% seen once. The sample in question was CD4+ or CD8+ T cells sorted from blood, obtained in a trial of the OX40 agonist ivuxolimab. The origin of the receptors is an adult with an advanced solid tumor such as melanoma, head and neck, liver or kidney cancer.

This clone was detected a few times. In DNA, the CDR3 is TGTGCCAGCAGACTAATAGAGGATCAGCCCCAGCATTTT. Its translation: CASRLIEDQPQHF. The gene calls are TRBV2 and TRBJ1-5; D is unclear. The CDR3 runs to 13 residues. Trimming pared 6 bases from V and 5 bases from J, leaving 11 bases between. Looked up from germline, CDR1 is SNHLY and CDR2 is FYNNEI.

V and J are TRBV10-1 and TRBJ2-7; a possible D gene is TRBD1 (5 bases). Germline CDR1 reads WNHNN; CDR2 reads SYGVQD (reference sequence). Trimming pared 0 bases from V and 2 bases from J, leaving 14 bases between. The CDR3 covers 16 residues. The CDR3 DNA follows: TGCGCCAGCAGTGAGTCGGTCAAGGGGAACCCCTACGAGCAGTACTTC. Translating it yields CASSESVKGNPYEQYF.

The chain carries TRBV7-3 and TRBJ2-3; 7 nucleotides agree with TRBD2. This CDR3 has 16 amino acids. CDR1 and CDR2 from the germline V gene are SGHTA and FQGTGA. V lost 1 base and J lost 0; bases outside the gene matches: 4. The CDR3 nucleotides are TGTGCCAGCAGCTTAATCCCTAGCGGAAGCACAGATACGCAGTATTTT. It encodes CASSLIPSGSTDTQYF.

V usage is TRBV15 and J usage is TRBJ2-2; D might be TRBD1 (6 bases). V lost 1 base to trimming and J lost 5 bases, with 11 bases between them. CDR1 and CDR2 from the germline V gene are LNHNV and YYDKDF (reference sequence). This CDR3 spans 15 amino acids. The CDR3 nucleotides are TGTGCCACCAGCAGAGGGGGGCAGGGTACCGGGGAGCTGTTTTTT. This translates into CATSRGGQGTGELFF.

CDR3 in amino acids: CASSRGETGGHEQFF. DNA for the CDR3: TGTGCCAGCAGCCGCGGGGAAACAGGGGGCCATGAGCAGTTCTTC. This chain uses TRBV7-9 with TRBJ2-1; TRBD1 matches at 9 bases. The CDR3 loop spans 15 amino acids. Germline V gene data show CDR1 as SEHNR and CDR2 as FQNEAQ (reference sequence). V trimming: 5 bases; J trimming: 8 bases; junction bases outside the gene matches: 10. The full variable domain, in which reference TRBV7-9 and TRBJ2-1 provide the parts outside the CDR3, is DTGVSQNPRHKITKRGQNVTFRCDPISEHNRLYWYRQTLGQGPEFLTYFQNEAQLEKSRLLSDRFSAERPKGSFSTLEIQRTEQGDSAMYLCASSRGETGGHEQFFGPGTRLTVL.

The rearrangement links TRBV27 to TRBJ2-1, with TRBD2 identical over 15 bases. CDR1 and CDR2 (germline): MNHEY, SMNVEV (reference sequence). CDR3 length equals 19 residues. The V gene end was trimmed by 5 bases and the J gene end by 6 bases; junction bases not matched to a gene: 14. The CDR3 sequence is CASSLIRGPGLAGGNEQFF. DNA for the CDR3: TGTGCCAGCAGTCTAATTAGGGGGCCGGGACTAGCGGGAGGCAATGAGCAGTTCTTC.

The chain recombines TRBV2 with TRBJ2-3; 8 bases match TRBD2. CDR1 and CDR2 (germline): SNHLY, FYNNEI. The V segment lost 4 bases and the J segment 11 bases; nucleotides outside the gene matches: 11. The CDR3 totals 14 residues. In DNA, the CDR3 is TGTGCCAGCAGTGCGCGGACTAGCTCAATCCGGCAGTATTTT. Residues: CASSARTSSIRQYF.

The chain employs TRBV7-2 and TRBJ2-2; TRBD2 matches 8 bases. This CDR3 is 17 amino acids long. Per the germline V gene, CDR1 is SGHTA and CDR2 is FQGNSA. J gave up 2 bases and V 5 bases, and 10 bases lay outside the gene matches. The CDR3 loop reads CASSDTLAGSNTGELFF. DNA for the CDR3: TGTGCCAGCAGCGATACCTTAGCGGGAAGTAACACCGGGGAGCTGTTTTTT.

Here the CDR3 reads CASSLRGRGETQYF. The CDR3 DNA follows: TGTGCCAGCAGCTTGAGGGGGCGCGGAGAGACCCAGTACTTC. J is TRBJ2-5 and V is TRBV7-6; 7 positions match TRBD1. There are 14 residues in the CDR3. CDR1 SGHVS and CDR2 FNYEAQ come from the germline V gene. The V and J ends lost 3 bases and 4 bases, in that order; junction bases with no gene match: 5.

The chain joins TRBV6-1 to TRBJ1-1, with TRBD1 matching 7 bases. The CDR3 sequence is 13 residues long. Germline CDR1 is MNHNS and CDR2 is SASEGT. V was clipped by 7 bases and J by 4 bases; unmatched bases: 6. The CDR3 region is CASIRTGFTEAFF. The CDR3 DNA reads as TGTGCCAGCATTAGGACAGGATTCACTGAAGCTTTCTTT.

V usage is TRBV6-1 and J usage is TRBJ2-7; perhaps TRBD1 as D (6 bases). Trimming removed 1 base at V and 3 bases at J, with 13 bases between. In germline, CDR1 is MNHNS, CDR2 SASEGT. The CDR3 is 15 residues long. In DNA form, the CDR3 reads TGTGCCAGCAGTGAAGGGCCAGGGGATATCTACGAGCAGTACTTC. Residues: CASSEGPGDIYEQYF.

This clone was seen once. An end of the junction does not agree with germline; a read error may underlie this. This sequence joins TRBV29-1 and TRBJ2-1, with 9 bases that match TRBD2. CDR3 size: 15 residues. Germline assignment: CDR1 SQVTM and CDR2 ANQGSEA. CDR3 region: CSVEGSGSWYNEQFF. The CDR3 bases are TGCAGCGTGGAAGGTAGCGGGAGTTGGTACAATGAGCAGTTCTTC.

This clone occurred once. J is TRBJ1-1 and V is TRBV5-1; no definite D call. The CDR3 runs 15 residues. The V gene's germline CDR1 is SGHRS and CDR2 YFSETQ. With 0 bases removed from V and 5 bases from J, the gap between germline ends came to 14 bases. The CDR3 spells CASSLVTGPGTEAFF. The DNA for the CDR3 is TGCGCCAGCAGCTTGGTGACGGGCCCGGGAACTGAAGCTTTCTTT.

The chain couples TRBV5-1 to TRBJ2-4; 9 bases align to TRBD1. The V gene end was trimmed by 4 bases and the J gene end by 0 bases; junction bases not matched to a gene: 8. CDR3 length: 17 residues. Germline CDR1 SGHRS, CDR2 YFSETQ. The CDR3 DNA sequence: TGCGCCAGCAGCCCCTTGGGGACAGGGCTAGCCAAAAACATTCAGTACTTC. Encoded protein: CASSPLGTGLAKNIQYF.

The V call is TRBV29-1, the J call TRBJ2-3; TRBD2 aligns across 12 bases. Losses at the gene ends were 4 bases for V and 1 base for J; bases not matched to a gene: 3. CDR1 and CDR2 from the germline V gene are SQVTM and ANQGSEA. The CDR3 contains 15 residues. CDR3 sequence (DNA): TGCAGCGTTGTAGGACTAGCGGGGCGCACAGATACGCAGTATTTT. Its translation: CSVVGLAGRTDTQYF.

CDR3 protein: CASSSRIQGKLFF. The CDR3 DNA reads as TGTGCCAGCAGCTCCAGGATACAGGGGAAACTGTTTTTT. This chain joins TRBV13 and TRBJ1-4; 7 nucleotides line up with TRBD1. Germline values: CDR1 PRHDT, CDR2 FYEKMQ (reference sequence). Trimming cost V 4 bases and J 11 bases; bases outside gene matches: 7. This CDR3 has 13 residues.

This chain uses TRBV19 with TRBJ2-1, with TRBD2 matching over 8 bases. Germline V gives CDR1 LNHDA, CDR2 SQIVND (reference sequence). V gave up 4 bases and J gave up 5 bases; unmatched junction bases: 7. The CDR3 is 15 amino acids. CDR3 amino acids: CASSRNSGTNNEQFF. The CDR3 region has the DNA TGTGCCAGTAGTAGGAATAGCGGGACGAACAATGAGCAGTTCTTC.

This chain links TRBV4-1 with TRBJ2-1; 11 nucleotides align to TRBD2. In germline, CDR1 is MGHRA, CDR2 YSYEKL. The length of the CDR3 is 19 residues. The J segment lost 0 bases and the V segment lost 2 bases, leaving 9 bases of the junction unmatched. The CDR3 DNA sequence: TGCGCCAGCAGCCAAAGATCACTAGCGGGAGCCCCCTCCTACAATGAGCAGTTCTTC. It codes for CASSQRSLAGAPSYNEQFF.

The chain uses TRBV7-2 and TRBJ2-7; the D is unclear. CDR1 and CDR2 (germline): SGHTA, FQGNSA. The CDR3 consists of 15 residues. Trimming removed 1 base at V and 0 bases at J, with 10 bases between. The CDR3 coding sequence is TGTGCCAGCAGCTTAGTACACGGGCCCTCCTACGAGCAGTACTTC. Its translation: CASSLVHGPSYEQYF.

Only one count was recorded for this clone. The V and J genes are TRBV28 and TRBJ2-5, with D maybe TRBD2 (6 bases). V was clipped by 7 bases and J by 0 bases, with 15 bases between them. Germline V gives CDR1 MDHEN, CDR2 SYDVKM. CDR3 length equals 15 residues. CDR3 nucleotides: TGTGCCAGCACGCGGGGCGGATCGTACCAAGAGACCCAGTACTTC. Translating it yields CASTRGGSYQETQYF.

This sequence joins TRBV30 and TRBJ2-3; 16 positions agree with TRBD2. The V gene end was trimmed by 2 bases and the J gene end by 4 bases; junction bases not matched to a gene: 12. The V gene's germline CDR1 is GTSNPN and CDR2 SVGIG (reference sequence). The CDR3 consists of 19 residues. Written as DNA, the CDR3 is TGTGCCTGGAGTAAGGGACTAGCGGGAGGGCCTCTCTCCCCAGATACGCAGTATTTT. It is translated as CAWSKGLAGGPLSPDTQYF.

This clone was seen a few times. The CDR3 nucleotides read TGCGCCAGCAGCTTGGAGACAGGGGCTGGCTACACCTTC. Protein product: CASSLETGAGYTF. The chain joins TRBV5-1 to TRBJ1-2; the match to TRBD1 covers 8 bases. The V gene end was trimmed by 0 bases and the J gene end by 7 bases; junction bases not matched to a gene: 2. The germline V gene encodes CDR1 SGHRS and CDR2 YFSETQ. The CDR3 is 13 residues long.

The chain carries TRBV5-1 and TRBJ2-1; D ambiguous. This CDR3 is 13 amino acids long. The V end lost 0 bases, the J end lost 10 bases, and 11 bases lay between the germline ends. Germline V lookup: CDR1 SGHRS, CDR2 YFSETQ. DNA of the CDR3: TGCGCCAGCAGCTTGGGACTCCCCCGGGAGCAGTTCTTC. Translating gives CASSLGLPREQFF.

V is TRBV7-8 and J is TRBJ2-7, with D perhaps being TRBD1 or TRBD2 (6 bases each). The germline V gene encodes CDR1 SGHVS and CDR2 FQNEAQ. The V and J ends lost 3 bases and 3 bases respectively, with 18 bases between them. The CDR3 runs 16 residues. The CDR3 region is CASSFVGGRGHYEQYF. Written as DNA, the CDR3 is TGTGCCAGCAGCTTCGTGGGGGGCAGGGGCCACTACGAGCAGTACTTC.

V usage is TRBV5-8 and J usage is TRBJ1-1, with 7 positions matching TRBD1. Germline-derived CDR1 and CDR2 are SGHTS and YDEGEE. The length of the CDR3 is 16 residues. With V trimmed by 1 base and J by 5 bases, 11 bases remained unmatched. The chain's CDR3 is CASSLNTGVRSTEAFF. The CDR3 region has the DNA TGTGCCAGCAGCTTGAACACAGGGGTGAGGAGTACTGAAGCTTTCTTT. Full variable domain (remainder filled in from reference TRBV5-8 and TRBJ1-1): EAGVTQSPTHLIKTRGQQATLRCSPISGHTSVYWYQQALGLGLQFLLWYDEGEERNRGNFPPRFSGRQFPNYSSELNVNALELEDSALYLCASSLNTGVRSTEAFFGQGTRLTVV.

CDR3 sequence: CASSGGAARHEKLFF. DNA for the CDR3: TGTGCCAGCAGCGGAGGGGCCGCACGTCATGAAAAACTGTTTTTT. This chain links TRBV11-2 with TRBJ1-4; D is perhaps TRBD1 (5 bases). V gave up 5 bases and J gave up 6 bases, with 16 bases separating them. CDR1 and CDR2 (germline): SGHAT, FQNNGV. This CDR3 is built from 15 residues.

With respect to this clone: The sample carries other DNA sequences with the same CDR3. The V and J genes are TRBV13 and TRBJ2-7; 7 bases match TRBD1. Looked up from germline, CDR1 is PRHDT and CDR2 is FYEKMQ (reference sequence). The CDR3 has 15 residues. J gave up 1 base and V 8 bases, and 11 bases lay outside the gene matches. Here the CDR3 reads CASATSRQGSYEQYF. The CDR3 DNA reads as TGTGCCAGCGCCACGAGCAGACAGGGTTCCTACGAGCAGTACTTC.

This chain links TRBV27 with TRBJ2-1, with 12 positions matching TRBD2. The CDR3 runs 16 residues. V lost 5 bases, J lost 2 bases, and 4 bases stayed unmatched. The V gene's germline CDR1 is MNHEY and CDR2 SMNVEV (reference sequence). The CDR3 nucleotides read TGTGCCAGCAGTCTCCTAGCGGGGGGGCCCTACAATGAGCAGTTCTTC. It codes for CASSLLAGGPYNEQFF.

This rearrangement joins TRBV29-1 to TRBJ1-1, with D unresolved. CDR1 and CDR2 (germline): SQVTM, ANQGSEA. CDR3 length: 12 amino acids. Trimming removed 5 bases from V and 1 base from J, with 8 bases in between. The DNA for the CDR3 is TGCAGCGTTATCCCGGGGAACACTGAAGCTTTCTTT. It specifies CSVIPGNTEAFF.

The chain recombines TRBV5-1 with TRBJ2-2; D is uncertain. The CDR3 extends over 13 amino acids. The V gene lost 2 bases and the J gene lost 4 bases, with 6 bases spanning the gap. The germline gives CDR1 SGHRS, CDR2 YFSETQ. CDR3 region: CASSFKVTGELFF. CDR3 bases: TGCGCCAGCAGCTTCAAGGTCACCGGGGAGCTGTTTTTT.

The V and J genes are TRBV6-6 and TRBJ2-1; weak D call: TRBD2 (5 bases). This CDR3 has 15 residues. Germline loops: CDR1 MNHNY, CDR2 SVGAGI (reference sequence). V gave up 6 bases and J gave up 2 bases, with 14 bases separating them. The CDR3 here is CASRPTLRAYNEQFF. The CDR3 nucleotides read TGTGCCAGCAGACCGACTCTGAGGGCCTACAATGAGCAGTTCTTC.